This is a list of T cell receptor beta chains from one sample in a study of cytomegalovirus exposure and HLA in healthy donors. Some clones are missing from TCRdb's copy, which holds only in-frame ones; the method was immunoSEQ multiplex PCR. The repertoire includes hundreds of thousands of clones, approximately 82% of them detected once, and about 3.8% sits in the top ten. The sequencing sample was made of PBMCs. Source of these receptors: a male donor in good health and CMV-seronegative. The CDR3 runs from the conserved cysteine through the conserved F or W. Each record gives: V gene, D gene, clone size, J gene, CDR3 protein, CDR3 DNA. D genes are given only for firm matches. Rows may omit the clone size; those that give it use once, few, many or a size class.

>TRBV9|NA|once|TRBJ2-1
CASSVGAPDQVRSYNEQFF
TGTGCCAGCAGCGTTGGGGCTCCAGATCAGGTTAGGTCCTACAATGAGCAGTTCTTC
>TRBV30|NA|NA|TRBJ1-5
CAWSSRGDQPQHF
TGTGCCTGGAGTAGTAGGGGTGATCAGCCCCAGCATTTT
>TRBV18|NA|NA|TRBJ2-2
CASSPLVQTNTGELFF
TGTGCCAGCTCACCACTGGTACAGACGAACACCGGGGAGCTGTTTTTT
>TRBV5-4|TRBD1|NA|TRBJ2-7
CASSSPDRAYEQYF
TGTGCCAGCAGCTCTCCGGACAGGGCCTACGAGCAGTACTTC
>TRBV7-2|TRBD2|NA|TRBJ2-2
CASSLVGTSRNTGELFF
TGTGCCAGCAGCTTAGTTGGGACTAGCAGAAACACCGGGGAGCTGTTTTTT
>TRBV2|NA|few|TRBJ1-1
CASREDRMNTEAFF
TGTGCCAGCAGGGAGGACAGAATGAACACTGAAGCTTTCTTT
>TRBV7-3|TRBD1|few|TRBJ1-1
CASSLTRGQATNTEAFF
TGTGCCAGCAGCTTAACTCGGGGACAGGCCACGAACACTGAAGCTTTCTTT
>TRBV5-1|TRBD1|few|TRBJ2-1
CASSSGQVYNEQFF
TGCGCCAGCAGCTCTGGACAGGTCTACAATGAGCAGTTCTTC
>TRBV4-2|NA|NA|TRBJ2-7
CASSQATSGEQYF
TGTGCCAGCAGCCAAGCGACCTCAGGGGAGCAGTACTTC
>TRBV7-8|TRBD2|NA|TRBJ2-7
CASSLGGADRAGGLEQYF
TGTGCCAGCAGCTTAGGGGGGGCTGACCGAGCGGGAGGGCTCGAGCAGTACTTC
>TRBV4-1|NA|few|TRBJ2-5
CASSQEGGQETQYF
TGCGCCAGCAGCCAAGAGGGGGGCCAAGAGACCCAGTACTTC
>TRBV7-7|TRBD2|NA|TRBJ2-5
CASSGGLAEQETQYF
TGTGCTAGCAGCGGTGGACTAGCGGAACAAGAGACCCAGTACTTC
>TRBV25-1|NA|NA|TRBJ2-5
CASSFRQLLQETQYF
TGTGCCAGCAGTTTTCGACAGCTACTCCAAGAGACCCAGTACTTC
>TRBV19|TRBD1|NA|TRBJ2-1
CATSGTGLHEQFF
TGTGCCACGTCCGGGACAGGGCTGCATGAGCAGTTCTTC
>TRBV9|TRBD1|NA|TRBJ2-3
CASSEYRGNTDTQYF
TGTGCCAGCAGCGAATACAGGGGGAACACAGATACGCAGTATTTT
>TRBV28|NA|NA|TRBJ1-2
CASSLDSAYGYTF
TGTGCCAGCAGTTTAGACAGTGCCTATGGCTACACCTTC
>TRBV2|TRBD1|few|TRBJ2-3
CASRIPGQDPDTQYF
TGTGCCAGCAGGATACCGGGACAGGACCCAGATACGCAGTATTTT
>TRBV2|NA|NA|TRBJ2-5
CASSEGFRGETQYF
TGTGCCAGCAGTGAAGGTTTCCGGGGAGAGACCCAGTACTTC
>TRBV9|NA|NA|TRBJ1-1
CASSVDIGQPLNTEAFF
TGTGCCAGCAGCGTAGATATCGGACAGCCGTTGAACACTGAAGCTTTCTTT
>TRBV10-3|NA|NA|TRBJ2-2
CAISEGGGELFF
TGTGCCATCAGTGAAGGGGGAGGGGAGCTGTTTTTT
>TRBV10-1|NA|NA|TRBJ2-1
CASSESGLSTPSNEQFF
TGCGCCAGCAGTGAGTCGGGGCTAAGCACCCCGTCGAATGAGCAGTTCTTC
>TRBV6-4|TRBD2|once|TRBJ2-7
CASSRTSGRIWFEQYF
TGTGCCAGCAGTCGGACTAGCGGGAGGATTTGGTTCGAGCAGTACTTC
>TRBV4-2|NA|few|TRBJ1-1
CASSPGRNLMNTEAFF
TGTGCCAGCAGCCCAGGGCGGAATCTTATGAACACTGAAGCTTTCTTT
>TRBV14|NA|NA|TRBJ1-2
CASSQDSVPLGYTF
TGTGCCAGCAGCCAAGACAGTGTCCCCCTGGGCTACACCTTC
>TRBV6-5|NA|NA|TRBJ1-1
CASSFGGSETEAFF
TGTGCCAGCTCTTTTGGGGGGTCGGAAACTGAAGCTTTCTTT
>TRBV23-1|NA|NA|TRBJ1-1
CASSQSLPGQQNTEAFF
TGCGCCAGCAGCCAGAGCTTACCTGGACAGCAGAACACTGAAGCTTTCTTT
>TRBV9|NA|NA|TRBJ2-7
CASSVSYEQYF
TGTGCCAGCAGCGTTTCCTACGAGCAGTACTTC
>TRBV25-1|TRBD2|NA|TRBJ2-7
CASSGHAGLAIDEQYF
TGTGCCAGCAGTGGACACGCGGGACTAGCTATCGACGAGCAGTACTTC
>TRBV5-1|NA|NA|TRBJ2-2
CASRIGVGTGELFF
TGCGCCAGCAGAATCGGAGTGGGCACCGGGGAGCTGTTTTTT
>TRBV6-5|NA|once|TRBJ2-6
CASSYFRGSGANVLTF
TGTGCCAGCAGTTACTTCAGGGGTTCTGGGGCCAACGTCCTGACTTTC
>TRBV19|NA|few|TRBJ1-1
CASSPGTFNTEAFF
TGTGCCAGTAGTCCCGGGACATTCAACACTGAAGCTTTCTTT
>TRBV6-5|TRBD2|NA|TRBJ2-3
CASSPPGLAADTQYF
TGTGCCAGCAGTCCCCCGGGACTAGCGGCAGATACGCAGTATTTT
>TRBV5-4|NA|NA|TRBJ2-5
CASSLSRGQQETQYF
TGTGCCAGCAGCTTATCCAGGGGCCAGCAAGAGACCCAGTACTTC
>TRBV28|NA|few|TRBJ2-5
CASSSDRDTKETQYF
TGTGCCAGCAGTTCCGACCGGGACACCAAAGAGACCCAGTACTTC
>TRBV14|NA|NA|TRBJ2-1
CASSQDLARGQFF
TGTGCCAGCAGCCAAGATCTGGCCCGAGGGCAGTTCTTC
>TRBV15|NA|NA|TRBJ2-7
CATSNFRYEQYF
TGTGCCACCAGTAACTTCCGTTACGAGCAGTACTTC
>TRBV19|TRBD2|NA|TRBJ2-7
CASSALAASYEQYF
TGTGCCAGTAGTGCTCTAGCGGCTTCCTACGAGCAGTACTTC
>TRBV30|NA|NA|TRBJ2-5
CAWSHRFGRGETQYF
TGTGCCTGGAGCCATAGGTTTGGCCGGGGTGAGACCCAGTACTTC
>TRBV7-9|NA|few|TRBJ2-7
CASSTDGGAYEQYF
TGTGCCAGCAGCACCGATGGAGGGGCCTACGAGCAGTACTTC
>TRBV7-9|TRBD1|few|TRBJ1-6
CASSQLTGTSGNSPLHF
TGTGCCAGCAGCCAACTGACAGGGACAAGCGGCAATTCACCCCTCCACTTT
>TRBV11-2|TRBD1|NA|TRBJ1-4
CASSLGDRITNEKLFF
TGTGCCAGCAGCTTAGGGGACAGAATAACTAATGAAAAACTGTTTTTT
>TRBV2|TRBD1|once|TRBJ2-5
CASSDGQGAKEETQYF
TGTGCCAGCAGTGACGGCCAGGGGGCGAAGGAAGAGACCCAGTACTTC
>TRBV5-1|NA|NA|TRBJ2-7
CASSWSRDLAYEQYF
TGCGCCAGCAGCTGGAGTCGGGACTTAGCGTACGAGCAGTACTTC
>TRBV19|TRBD1|NA|TRBJ2-7
CASSAGQVVSYEQYF
TGTGCCAGTAGTGCGGGACAGGTTGTTTCCTACGAGCAGTACTTC
>TRBV2|NA|NA|TRBJ1-5
CASSERSGDQPQHF
TGTGCCAGCAGTGAACGGTCAGGGGATCAGCCCCAGCATTTT
>TRBV28|NA|NA|TRBJ1-4
CASSLLGLGLIF
TGTGCCAGCAGTTTATTGGGGTTGGGACTCATTTTT
>TRBV19|NA|few|TRBJ1-3
CASSIKDYGNTIYF
TGTGCCAGTAGTATAAAGGACTACGGAAACACCATATATTTT
>TRBV2|TRBD1|NA|TRBJ2-1
CASSKGQGYNEQFF
TGTGCCAGCAGTAAGGGACAGGGATACAATGAGCAGTTCTTC
>TRBV4-2|TRBD1|NA|TRBJ1-3
CASSRAGGLSGNTIYF
TGTGCCAGCAGCCGGGCAGGGGGCCTCTCTGGAAACACCATATATTTT
>TRBV7-9|NA|NA|TRBJ1-2
CASSPRRAGAYGYTF
TGTGCCAGCAGCCCGAGGAGGGCCGGCGCTTATGGCTACACCTTC
>TRBV29-1|NA|NA|TRBJ2-7
CSVAFTGEQYF
TGCAGCGTTGCGTTCACAGGCGAGCAGTACTTC
>TRBV2|TRBD1|NA|TRBJ1-4
CASIRQGAREKLFF
TGTGCCAGTATTCGACAGGGGGCGCGAGAAAAACTGTTTTTT
>TRBV5-1|TRBD2|NA|TRBJ2-1
CASSPGLAGYNEQFF
TGCGCCAGCAGCCCCGGGCTAGCGGGATACAATGAGCAGTTCTTC
>TRBV6-6|NA|NA|TRBJ2-7
CASSRGPYYEQYF
TGTGCCAGCAGCCGAGGGCCATACTACGAGCAGTACTTC
>TRBV5-1|TRBD2|few|TRBJ2-3
CASSPPLAGGADTQYF
TGCGCCAGCAGTCCGCCACTAGCGGGAGGGGCAGATACGCAGTATTTT
>TRBV7-2|NA|NA|TRBJ2-7
CASSWRDRSLYYEQYF
TGTGCCAGCAGCTGGAGGGACAGAAGTCTTTACTACGAGCAGTACTTC
>TRBV7-6|TRBD1|NA|TRBJ2-1
CASSTDRGGYRNEQFF
TGTGCCAGCAGCACCGACAGGGGGGGATATCGCAATGAGCAGTTCTTC